This is a list of T cell receptor beta chains from one sample in a study of blood T cell repertoires in COVID-19. Libraries were prepared by immunoSEQ multiplex PCR; TCRdb keeps only in-frame clonotypes and omits some of them. The sample lists some 180,000 clones; about 79% were seen once. Input material: peripheral blood. The receptors originated from a human donor in a cohort sampled during active COVID-19. CDR3s include the opening cysteine and the closing phenylalanine or tryptophan. Each record gives: clone size, J gene, D gene, V gene, CDR3 DNA, CDR3 protein. D genes are given only for firm matches. The size entry is marked missing in some rows and otherwise reads once, few, many or a size class.

-,TRBJ2-7,TRBD1,TRBV2,TGTGCCAGCAGTGAATCGGGAACAGGGGTTGGCTACGAGCAGTACTTC,CASSESGTGVGYEQYF
-,TRBJ2-7,-,TRBV5-1,TGCGCCAGCAGCTCGGGACAAGGGTCCTACGAGCAGTACTTC,CASSSGQGSYEQYF
-,TRBJ2-1,TRBD1,TRBV7-9,TGTGCCAGCAGCAATCGGCGGACAGGGAATGGTAATGAGCAGTTCTTC,CASSNRRTGNGNEQFF
-,TRBJ1-6,-,TRBV5-4,TGTGCCAGTAGGAAGCCCCGGGAGCCCCTCCACTTT,CASRKPREPLHF
once,TRBJ1-1,TRBD1,TRBV2,TGTGCCAGCAGTGAGGGCAGGGGGAGTCGCGGAGCTTTCTTT,CASSEGRGSRGAFF
-,TRBJ1-4,-,TRBV5-1,TGCGCCAGCAGCCCCCGACAAGGGAGAGGTGATGAAAAACTGTTTTTT,CASSPRQGRGDEKLFF
-,TRBJ2-4,-,TRBV7-2,TGTGCCAGCAGCTTGTCCGGAAACATTCAGTACTTC,CASSLSGNIQYF
-,TRBJ1-4,-,TRBV7-8,TGTGCCAGCAGCTTAGGTGGGAGGCAAGCAACTAATGAAAAACTGTTTTTT,CASSLGGRQATNEKLFF
-,TRBJ1-2,-,TRBV14,TGTGCCAGCAGCCCGGGACAACGATATGGCTACACCTTC,CASSPGQRYGYTF
-,TRBJ2-3,TRBD2,TRBV3-1/TRBV3-2,TGTGCCAGCACGTCTAGGACTAGCGGGGGGGATACGCAGTATTTT,CASTSRTSGGDTQYF
-,TRBJ1-1,-,TRBV15,TGTGCCACCAGCAGAGCTGGAGGAGACACTGAAGCTTTCTTT,CATSRAGGDTEAFF
few,TRBJ1-2,-,TRBV3-1/TRBV3-2,TGTGCCAGCAGGCGACAGTCCGGAGTTACTAACTATGGCTACACCTTC,CASRRQSGVTNYGYTF
once,TRBJ2-1,-,TRBV27,TGTGCCAGCAGTTCACCACCGGGACACCCCAGGGGTGAGCAGTTCTTC,CASSSPPGHPRGEQFF
-,TRBJ2-7,TRBD2,TRBV4-1,TGCGCCAGCAGCCAAGACGGACCCACTAGCGGCCCGACCTACGAGCAGTACTTC,CASSQDGPTSGPTYEQYF
many,TRBJ2-3,TRBD1,TRBV18,TGTGCCAGCTCCTTCTCGGGACAGGGTACAGATACGCAGTATTTT,CASSFSGQGTDTQYF
-,TRBJ2-2,-,TRBV5-8,TGTGCCAGCAGCCCAGATCCCCCCGGGGAGCTGTTTTTT,CASSPDPPGELFF
-,TRBJ1-6,-,TRBV15,TGTGCCACCAGCATACGGGACATCCATAATTCACCCCTCCACTTT,CATSIRDIHNSPLHF
-,TRBJ1-5,TRBD1,TRBV30,TGTGCCTGGAGTGTAGGGGGCGATCAGCCCCAGCATTTT,CAWSVGGDQPQHF
-,TRBJ2-1,TRBD2,TRBV7-2,TGTGCCAGCAGCTGGTTAGCGGGAGTCGGGTACAATGAGCAGTTCTTC,CASSWLAGVGYNEQFF
-,TRBJ2-1,-,TRBV3-1/TRBV3-2,TGTGCCAGCAGCCACGCCAGGTCGAGCTCCTACAATGAGCAGTTCTTC,CASSHARSSSYNEQFF
few,TRBJ2-3,-,TRBV5-1,TGCGCCAGCAGCCATAGCGCCGGCGGAGATACGCAGTATTTT,CASSHSAGGDTQYF
-,TRBJ2-1,TRBD2,TRBV7-2,TGTGCCAGCAAAGGATCGGGACTAGCGAACAATGAGCAGTTCTTC,CASKGSGLANNEQFF
-,TRBJ2-1,TRBD2,TRBV27,TGTGCCAGCAGTTCCCGGACTAGCGGGAGCTCCTACAATGAGCAGTTCTTC,CASSSRTSGSSYNEQFF
-,TRBJ2-7,-,TRBV28,TGTGCCAGCAGTTTGGAAGGGGCCCGGTACTTC,CASSLEGARYF
few,TRBJ2-5,-,TRBV2,TGTGCCAGCAGTGAGAGTCAGGGGAATCAAGAGACCCAGTACTTC,CASSESQGNQETQYF
-,TRBJ2-1,TRBD2,TRBV24-1,TGTGCCACCAGTGATTGGCTAGCGGGATACAATGAGCAGTTCTTC,CATSDWLAGYNEQFF
once,TRBJ2-3,TRBD2,TRBV19,TGTGCCAGTAGTACCCGGACTAGCGGGTACACAGATACGCAGTATTTT,CASSTRTSGYTDTQYF
-,TRBJ1-4,-,TRBV5-6,TGTGCCAGCAGCACCCTGGGCCGACGGGGGGAAAAACTGTTTTTT,CASSTLGRRGEKLFF
-,TRBJ2-2,-,TRBV6-5,TGTGCCAGCAGTAACAGGGCTCCCACCGGGGAGCTGTTTTTT,CASSNRAPTGELFF
few,TRBJ1-5,TRBD1,TRBV6-6,TGTGCCAGCAGCCCCGGACAGGGAAGGAGCAATCAGCCCCAGCATTTT,CASSPGQGRSNQPQHF
many,TRBJ2-5,-,TRBV5-1,TGCGCCAGCAGCTTGGTTGCCAGCCAAGAGACCCAGTACTTC,CASSLVASQETQYF
-,TRBJ2-1,TRBD1,TRBV23-1,TGCGCCAGCACAAGCGACAGGGGGCGCTGCAATGAGCAGTTCTTC,CASTSDRGRCNEQFF
-,TRBJ2-1,TRBD2,TRBV5-4,TGTGCCAGCAGCTTGCAGGGACTAGCGGGAGGAGATGAGCAGTTCTTC,CASSLQGLAGGDEQFF
-,TRBJ2-7,-,TRBV20-1,TGCAGTGCTAGTGTCAGTGCAAAGGGGACTTCCTACGAGCAGTACTTC,CSASVSAKGTSYEQYF
-,TRBJ2-1,TRBD1,TRBV2,TGTGCCTCACAGGGGGAGGTCAATGAGCAGTTCTTC,CASQGEVNEQFF
-,TRBJ1-2,-,TRBV12-3/TRBV12-4,TGTGCCAGCAGTCCTCCAGGGGATGGCTACACCTTC,CASSPPGDGYTF
-,TRBJ2-7,TRBD2,TRBV15,TGTGCCACCAGCGCCCGACTAGCGGGAATCCACGAGCAGTACTTC,CATSARLAGIHEQYF
-,TRBJ1-3,-,TRBV5-1,TGCGCCAGCAGCTTGGCCGTACAGGGTGCTGGAAACACCATATATTTT,CASSLAVQGAGNTIYF
-,TRBJ1-1,-,TRBV27,TGTGCCAGCAGGAGTTACAGGGCGAGAGCCAAGGGAACTGAAGCTTTCTTT,CASRSYRARAKGTEAFF
-,TRBJ2-7,TRBD2,TRBV4-1,TGCGCCAGCAGCCCAAGCGGGAGTGCCACCTACGAGCAGTACTTC,CASSPSGSATYEQYF
few,TRBJ1-2,-,TRBV4-1,TGCGCCAGCAGCCACTCTGGGGAGGGTGGCTACACCTTC,CASSHSGEGGYTF
-,TRBJ1-5,-,TRBV19,TGTGCCAGTAGTACTACGACAGCCCTACGAATTTATAGCAATCAGCCCCAGCATTTT,CASSTTTALRIYSNQPQHF
-,TRBJ2-7,-,TRBV27,TGTGCCAGCAGTTCCCCCAGCGGTAAAACCTACGAGCAGTACTTC,CASSSPSGKTYEQYF
-,TRBJ2-7,TRBD1,TRBV27,TGTGCCAGCGGAATAGGGACAGGCCCGTTCTACGAGCAGTACTTC,CASGIGTGPFYEQYF
-,TRBJ2-2,TRBD2,TRBV28,TGTGCCAGCAGGGTAGCGGGAGTTGACACCGGGGAGCTGTTTTTT,CASRVAGVDTGELFF
once,TRBJ2-7,-,TRBV3-1/TRBV3-2,TGTGCCAGCAGCCAGTTCAACGGAGCTTCCTACGAGCAGTACTTC,CASSQFNGASYEQYF
-,TRBJ2-5,TRBD1,TRBV7-8,TGTGCCAGCAGCGACCGGACAGGGGAAGAGACCCAGTACTTC,CASSDRTGEETQYF
-,TRBJ2-6,-,TRBV28,TGTGCCAGCAGTCGCGACAGCTCTGGGGCCAACGTCCTGACTTTC,CASSRDSSGANVLTF
-,TRBJ2-7,TRBD1,TRBV28,TGTGCCAGCAGAAGGACAGGGGGCTCCTACGAGCAGTACTTC,CASRRTGGSYEQYF
few,TRBJ2-1,-,TRBV10-2,TGCGCCAGCAGTGACTACGGGAGCTCCTACAATGAGCAGTTCTTC,CASSDYGSSYNEQFF
-,TRBJ2-2,TRBD2,TRBV11-3,TGTGCCAGCAGCCCCGGGTGGCGGGAGACCGGGGAGCTGTTTTTT,CASSPGWRETGELFF
-,TRBJ2-5,-,TRBV7-8,TGTGCCAGCAGCCCCCGCCAAGAGACCCAGTACTTC,CASSPRQETQYF
once,TRBJ1-5,-,TRBV10-2,TGCGCCAGCACCAGGAGGCTGAATCAGCCCCAGCATTTT,CASTRRLNQPQHF